The 20 T cell receptor beta chains below were found in one sample sequenced in a study of tumor-infiltrating lymphocytes in primary liver carcinoma. TCR beta cDNA was prepared out of about 510 ng total RNA by means of a constant-region primer. Researchers made the TCR beta libraries by running three nested multiplex PCR rounds with slightly modified ARM-PCR. The first two PCR rounds used TRBV1-TRBV30 forward primers with a C-beta reverse primer, around 10 cycles each. TCRdb independently ran MiXCR on the multiplex PCR reads; one entry per CDR3 protein. In the table there are about 210,000 distinct CDR3 sequences, approximately 80% of which are singletons. Both RNA and DNA were isolated together from around 18-30 mg of bulk tissue that had not been sorted. Sequenced material: tumor tissue from primary liver carcinoma. The receptors originated from a man aged 40-55 years with primary liver carcinoma and hepatitis B virus infection.

Details on this clonotype: In this CDR3 the conserved last residue, phenylalanine or tryptophan, is missing, so a read error is likely. This sequence joins TRBV4-2 and TRBJ2-1; D possibly corresponds to TRBD2 (6 bases). CDR3 length: 15 amino acids. The V gene's germline CDR1 is LGHNA and CDR2 YNFKEQ. The CDR3 bases are TGTGCCAGCATCCAACATTGGACTACCGGCGGTGAGCAGTTCATC. Protein: CASIQHWTTGGEQFI.

For this clonotype: The junction and the germline gene differ at one end; a read error may be behind it. The chain is built from TRBV12-3 or TRBV12-4 and TRBJ1-1, with 7 bases that match TRBD1. The CDR3 is 16 residues long. DNA for the CDR3: TGTGCCAGCAACCCCCATCCTGGGACAGCGAACACTGAAGCTCTCTTT. It translates to CASNPHPGTANTEALF.

The chain combines TRBV6-1 with TRBJ2-2; D is unclear. Per the germline V gene, CDR1 is MNHNS and CDR2 is SASEGT. Trimming took 2 bases from V and 12 from J, leaving 16 bases between them. The CDR3 extends over 14 amino acids. The CDR3 region has the DNA TGTGCCAGCAGTGAATCAGTGAACACTGGGAAGCTGTTTTTT. Translation: CASSESVNTGKLFF.

This clonotype appeared many times. The V gene is TRBV6-1, the J gene TRBJ1-2, with 8 bases aligning to TRBD1. The germline V gene has CDR1 MNHNS and CDR2 SASEGT. Losses at the gene ends were 2 bases for V and 5 bases for J; bases not matched to a gene: 4. CDR3 length: 14 amino acids. CDR3 DNA sequence: TGTGCCAGCAGTGAACCAGGGGGCGGATATGGCTACACCTTC. The encoded protein is CASSEPGGGYGYTF.

Notes on this clonotype: The CDR3 does not end in the conserved phenylalanine or tryptophan, so this is likely a read error. The rearrangement links TRBV11-2 to TRBJ1-1; no clear D. Germline CDR1 reads SGHAT; CDR2 reads FQNNGV. This CDR3 contains 13 residues. The DNA for the CDR3 is TGTGCCAGCGGCTTAGGCCTGAACATTGAAGCTTTCTCA. It translates to CASGLGLNIEAFS.

This clonotype was observed a handful of times. The chain uses TRBV29-1 and TRBJ2-5; 10 bases are shared with TRBD1. Looked up from germline, CDR1 is SQVTM and CDR2 is ANQGSEA. This CDR3 contains 15 residues. The DNA for the CDR3 is TGCAGTATCCGAGTCCCGGGACAGGGGATTGAGACCCAGTACTTC. It codes for CSIRVPGQGIETQYF.

The chain links TRBV6-6 to TRBJ2-3, with 8 bases lining up with TRBD2. CDR3 length equals 16 residues. Germline V lookup: CDR1 MNHNY, CDR2 SVGAGI (reference sequence). The CDR3 DNA reads TGTACCACCCGACTAGCGAGAGGTCCCCGCACAGATACGCAGTATTTT. It yields the protein CTTRLARGPRTDTQYF.

For this clonotype: An end of the junction differs from the germline gene, which may be a read error. V is TRBV11-1 and J is TRBJ2-3, with D possibly being TRBD1 or TRBD2 (5 bases each). CDR1 and CDR2 (germline): SGHAT, FQDESV (reference sequence). The CDR3 runs to 19 residues. In DNA form, the CDR3 reads TGTGCCACCAGCTATGGGGGAAGCTCTGTTGGTGCCCGCACAGATACGCAGTATTTT. Its protein is CATSYGGSSVGARTDTQYF.

About this clonotype: An end of the junction differs from the germline gene, which may be a read error. The J gene is TRBJ2-7, the V gene TRBV6-2 or TRBV6-3; TRBD1 agrees at 9 bases. This CDR3 comprises 14 residues. CDR1 MNHEY and CDR2 SVGEGT come from the germline V gene. CDR3 DNA sequence: TGTGCCAACAACCTCCGGGACAGGGCCCACGAGCAGCACTTC. This translates into CANNLRDRAHEQHF.

Concerning this clonotype itself: A junction boundary mismatches the germline segment, possibly from a read error. The rearrangement links TRBV14 to TRBJ2-1; 8 nucleotides line up with TRBD2. Germline V gene lookup returns CDR1 SGHDN and CDR2 FVKESK. The CDR3 is 16 amino acids. The CDR3 spells CAISAVAGWVNNGQFF. CDR3 sequence (DNA): TGTGCCATCAGTGCCGTAGCGGGATGGGTGAACAATGGGCAGTTCTTC. Looking up the rest from reference TRBV14 and TRBJ2-1 gives the full variable domain: EAGVTQFPSHSVIEKGQTVTLRCDPISGHDNLYWYRRVMGKEIKFLLHFVKESKQDESGMPNNRFLAERTGGTYSTLKVQPAELEDSGVYFCAISAVAGWVNNGQFFGPGTRLTVL.

Remarks on this clonotype: Its ends do not fully match the called genes, so a read error is possible. The chain employs TRBV6-5 and TRBJ2-7; 13 nucleotides line up with TRBD2. The germline CDR1 and CDR2 sequences are MNHEY and SVGAGI. This CDR3 spans 14 amino acids. CDR3 bases: TGTGCCAGCATGAGACTAGCGGGAGGTAGCGAGCAGTATTTC. It yields the protein CASMRLAGGSEQYF.

This clonotype appeared a single time. Germline and junction disagree at one end, which may indicate a read error. The rearrangement uses TRBV4-1 and TRBJ2-1; 7 bases fit TRBD1. This CDR3 has 16 amino acids. The germline CDR1 and CDR2 sequences are MGHRA and YSYEKL. The chain's CDR3 is CASSQDAATGYNEQFF. The CDR3 region has the DNA TGTGCCAGCAGCCAAGACGCCGCGACAGGGTACAATGAGCAGTTCTTC.

Turning to this clonotype: At one end the junction does not follow the germline gene, possibly because of a read error. The chain's CDR3 is CASSSGGGSEAFF. The CDR3 nucleotides read TGTGCCAGCAGCTCAGGGGGAGGCAGTGAAGCCTTCTTT. The chain joins TRBV5-4 to TRBJ1-1; 7 nucleotides line up with TRBD1. Germline values: CDR1 SGHNT, CDR2 YYREEE (reference sequence). This CDR3 has 13 residues.

As regards this clonotype: The junction departs from germline at one end; a sequencing error may be responsible. This chain joins TRBV6-2 or TRBV6-3 and TRBJ1-2; the D gene is possibly TRBD1 (5 bases). Germline V CDR1 and CDR2: MNHEY, SVGEGT. The CDR3 extends over 14 amino acids. This CDR3 is CASSQLGTIYDYTF. The DNA for the CDR3 is TGTGCCAGCAGTCAGCTCGGGACGATCTATGACTACACCTTC.

As to this clonotype: Given a much more abundant clone one base away, this may be a read error. CDR3 DNA sequence: TGCGCCAGCAGCATAGCAGGGAGAACTGAAGCTTCCTTT. As protein: CASSIAGRTEASF. This chain links TRBV5-1 with TRBJ1-1; a possible D gene is TRBD1 (5 bases). The CDR3 extends over 13 amino acids. CDR1 and CDR2 from the germline V gene are SGHRS and YFSETQ.

This clonotype has more than one count but fewer than ten. Possible read error: a much larger clone is one base away. The chain has TRBV30 and TRBJ1-5, with a possible D match to TRBD1 (6 bases). Germline CDR1 is GTSNPN and CDR2 is SVGIG (reference sequence). V lost 2 bases, J lost 2 bases, and 10 bases lay in between. The CDR3 length is 14 residues. CDR3 residues: CAWSRTEGNQPQHF. DNA of the CDR3: TGTGCCTGGAGTCGGACAGAGGGCAATCAGCCCCAGCATTTT.

In regard to this clonotype: The conserved phenylalanine or tryptophan is not found at the CDR3 terminus, so this likely reflects a read error. The chain is built from TRBV6-2 or TRBV6-3 and TRBJ1-1; TRBD1 aligns across 7 bases. The trim removed 8 bases at V and 7 bases at J, leaving 10 bases unmatched. Germline V gene lookup returns CDR1 MNHEY and CDR2 SVGEGT. The CDR3 length is 13 residues. The CDR3 region is CASLGQEDSEAFY. CDR3 in DNA: TGTGCCAGCCTAGGACAGGAGGACAGTGAAGCTTTCTAT.

In regard to this clonotype: A read error may account for a junction end that differs from germline. V usage is TRBV10-3 and J usage is TRBJ2-1; D unclear. Germline assignment: CDR1 ENHRY and CDR2 SYGVKD. The CDR3 consists of 15 residues. The CDR3 nucleotides are TGTGTCATCAGACGTGACTTGAGCTCCTACAATGGGCAGTTCTTC. Its translation is CVIRRDLSSYNGQFF.

Regarding this clonotype: A junction boundary mismatches the germline segment, possibly from a read error. This rearrangement joins TRBV4-2 to TRBJ2-2; the D gene could be TRBD1 or TRBD2 (5 bases each). Germline CDR1 is LGHNA and CDR2 is YNFKEQ. The CDR3 is made up of 15 amino acids. The CDR3 sequence is CASSQDLAGQRELFF. The CDR3, as DNA: TGTGCCAGCAGCCAAGATCTGGCAGGACAAAGGGAGTTGTTTTTT.

Points on this clonotype: The junction departs from germline at one end; a sequencing error may be responsible. CDR3 loop: CASSQETPIDEQYF. CDR3 DNA sequence: TGCGCCAGCAGCCAAGAGACCCCTATTGACGAACAGTACTTC. The genes are TRBV4-1 and TRBJ2-7, with D unresolved. The CDR3 runs 14 residues. The germline V gene has CDR1 MGHRA and CDR2 YSYEKL.